This T cell receptor beta chain was observed in a study of shared clonotypes between healthy human individuals. Across the study: Each donor's CD8 memory used one plate, CD8 naive two, each CD4 subset three.

Sequencing was performed with immunoSEQ multiplex PCR; in TCRdb, only in-frame clones are kept and a portion is missing. The sample carries about a million clones, approximately 80% recorded once. Of note for this clone: Its antigen is not known.

Study-level points and caveats: In having few donors, the study represented limited genetic and exposure-history diversity.

The clonotype comes from a man younger than 35 in good health. Some clones in this sample may be carry-over from other donors' samples. The sequenced sample was memory CD4+ T cells from PBMCs. Subset: CD45RA-negative fraction.

For the CDR3, the DNA is TGTGCCAGCAGCCAGCTTGGTAGCGGGCGCAAGCAGTACTTC. Translation gives CASSQLGSGRKQYF. The chain carries TRBV28 and TRBJ2-7; 7 positions match TRBD2. Germline V gene lookup returns CDR1 MDHEN and CDR2 SYDVKM. The CDR3 spans 14 residues. The ends lost 6 bases at V and 8 bases at J; junction bases unmatched: 13.